These 4 T cell receptor beta chains were all obtained from the same sample, sequenced in a study of OX40 agonist ivuxolimab in advanced cancers. The assay was immunoSEQ multiplex PCR, and TCRdb's table has in-frame clones only and misses some. This sample carries some 59,000 clones, roughly 90% of them seen once, and the ten largest clones take around 16%. Sequenced material: CD4+ or CD8+ T cells sorted from blood, taken in a trial of the OX40 agonist ivuxolimab. The source is an adult with an advanced solid tumor such as melanoma, head and neck, liver or kidney cancer.

The rearrangement joins TRBV11-2 to TRBJ2-2; possibly TRBD1 or TRBD2 for D (5 bases each). The germline V and J ends were trimmed by 5 bases and 0 bases, with 10 bases remaining between them. The CDR3 is made up of 15 amino acids. Germline V gene data show CDR1 as SGHAT and CDR2 as FQNNGV. The CDR3 sequence: CASSQRGPNTGELFF. The CDR3 nucleotides are TGTGCCAGCAGCCAAAGGGGACCGAACACCGGGGAGCTGTTTTTT.

With respect to this clone: Germline and junction disagree at one end, which may indicate a read error. This chain links TRBV2 with TRBJ2-7, with 7 nucleotides matching TRBD1. CDR3 length: 14 residues. CDR1 and CDR2 (germline): SNHLY, FYNNEI. This CDR3 is CASSSLMWDREFTF. The CDR3 nucleotides are TGTGCCAGCAGTTCTCTGATGTGGGACAGAGAATTCACCTTC. The full variable domain, with the rest looked up from reference TRBV2 and TRBJ2-7, is EPEVTQTPSHQVTQMGQEVILRCVPISNHLYFYWYRQILGQKVEFLVSFYNNEISEKSEIFDDQFSVERPDGSNFTLKIRSTKLEDSAMYFCASSSLMWDREFTFGPGTRLTVT.

This clone has a single count. The chain recombines TRBV10-2 with TRBJ1-1, with D perhaps TRBD1 (5 bases). The germline V gene encodes CDR1 WSHSY and CDR2 SAAADI. This CDR3 contains 12 residues. V was cut by 7 bases and J by 5 bases, with 11 bases left in between. CDR3 residues: CASKRRGTEAFF. The CDR3 DNA follows: TGCGCCAGCAAGCGGCGGGGGACTGAAGCTTTCTTT.

Here the CDR3 reads CASSRGLAGGGGELFF. In DNA, the CDR3 is TGTGCCAGCAGCCGGGGACTAGCGGGAGGCGGCGGGGAGCTGTTTTTT. The chain carries TRBV9 and TRBJ2-2; 15 bases map to TRBD2. CDR3 length: 16 amino acids. The trim removed 4 bases at V and 7 bases at J, leaving 5 bases unmatched. CDR1 and CDR2 from the germline V gene are SGDLS and YYNGEE.